This is a list of T cell receptor beta chains from one sample in a study of cytomegalovirus exposure and HLA in healthy donors. The table came from immunoSEQ multiplex PCR; TCRdb's copy has only in-frame clones and leaves some out. Of fewer than 250,000 clones in the sample, approximately 78% were seen once. The sequenced sample was PBMCs. The receptors shown here come from a male donor in good health and CMV-seronegative. CDR3s include the opening cysteine and the closing phenylalanine or tryptophan. A D gene is named only where the DNA matches it firmly. Expanded clones get a size class; other rows say once, few or many, or leave the size out.

d_call j_call v_call clone_size cdr3_nt cdr3_aa
TRBD1 TRBJ1-1 TRBV5-5 . TGTGCCAGCAGCTTGGTTCAGGGGGCGAACACTGAAGCTTTCTTT CASSLVQGANTEAFF
TRBD1 TRBJ2-7 TRBV6-5 few TGTGCCAGCGGCCGGGACAGAGTCCCTCTCGAGCAGTACTTC CASGRDRVPLEQYF
. TRBJ1-6 TRBV29-1 . TGCAGCGTTGCTTCCGGGGGGGATTCACCCCTCCACTTT CSVASGGDSPLHF
TRBD2 TRBJ2-3 TRBV9 . TGTGCCAGCAGCGTTAGCGGGAGGGCCACAGATACGCAGTATTTT CASSVSGRATDTQYF
. TRBJ2-3 TRBV5-1 few TGCGCCAGCAGCCCCAGCGGACCCACCACGACGCAGTATTTT CASSPSGPTTTQYF
. TRBJ1-3 TRBV9 . TGTGCCAGCAGCTTACAGCCTGGAAACACCATATATTTT CASSLQPGNTIYF
. TRBJ2-3 TRBV7-3 . TGTGCCAGCAGCTTAATCTTCACAGATACGCAGTATTTT CASSLIFTDTQYF
TRBD1 TRBJ2-1 TRBV11-3 . TGTGCCAGCAGCCCAGGGGGGACAGGGGGTCTCGATGAGCAGTTCTTC CASSPGGTGGLDEQFF
. TRBJ1-2 TRBV7-8 few TGTGCCAGCAGTTCACAGGGAGACTATGGCTACACCTTC CASSSQGDYGYTF
TRBD2 TRBJ2-3 TRBV29-1 few TGCAGCGTCCGGCGGGAGGGCCCCACAGATACGCAGTATTTT CSVRREGPTDTQYF
TRBD2 TRBJ2-1 TRBV28 . TGTGCCAGCCTTAAAGCGGGAGGGCCTGGGAATGAGCAGTTCTTC CASLKAGGPGNEQFF
TRBD2 TRBJ2-1 TRBV27 . TGTGCCAGCAGTTCCCCTCGGACTAGCGGGCAGAATGAGCAGTTCTTC CASSSPRTSGQNEQFF
TRBD1 TRBJ2-2 TRBV10-1 once TGCGCCAGCAGTGGGGGACAGGGGACCGGGGAGCTGTTTTTT CASSGGQGTGELFF
TRBD2 TRBJ2-5 TRBV5-1 . TGCGCCAGCAGCTTGGAAACGTCGGGACTAGCGGGGCCAGAGACCCAGTACTTC CASSLETSGLAGPETQYF
. TRBJ2-2 TRBV10-3 . TGTGCCATCAGTGGACTAGGGGACACCGGGGAGCTGTTTTTT CAISGLGDTGELFF
. TRBJ1-1 TRBV7-3 . TGTGCCAGCAGCTTAGCTGGGGGGTTGAACACTGAAGCTTTCTTT CASSLAGGLNTEAFF
. TRBJ1-6 TRBV6-5 . TGTGCCAGCAGTTACTCCACAGGATCACCCCTCCACTTT CASSYSTGSPLHF
TRBD1 TRBJ1-4 TRBV30 . TGTGCCTGGAGCAACCGGGACAGGGGGCCTACTAATGAAAAACTGTTTTTT CAWSNRDRGPTNEKLFF
. TRBJ2-7 TRBV9 . TGTGCCAGCAGCCCCTGGATGGGGACTCCCTACGAGCAGTACTTC CASSPWMGTPYEQYF
. TRBJ2-1 TRBV7-2 . TGTGCCAGCAGCTTAGGTTACAGGCCTAGGGCCTACAATGAGCAGTTCTTC CASSLGYRPRAYNEQFF
. TRBJ1-1 TRBV5-3 . TGTGCCAGAAGTTTTGAAGACAGGAACACTGAAGCTTTCTTT CARSFEDRNTEAFF
TRBD1 TRBJ2-3 TRBV9 . TGTGCCAGCAGCGCCCGAGAAGGGACAGCCCGCACAGATACGCAGTATTTT CASSAREGTARTDTQYF
. TRBJ1-5 TRBV7-6 . TGTGCCAGCAGCTTAGACAGGGATCAGCCCCAGCATTTT CASSLDRDQPQHF
. TRBJ1-5 TRBV5-1 . TGCGCCAGCCGGGAACAGGGATCTGACGGACCCCAGCATTTT CASREQGSDGPQHF
. TRBJ1-6 TRBV15 . TGTGCCACCAGCAGTGGGAAGCATAGGGAGAATTCACCCCTCCACTTT CATSSGKHRENSPLHF
TRBD1 TRBJ1-3 TRBV2 . TGTGCCAGCACCGGAAGGACAGGGACTGGTGGAAACACCATATATTTT CASTGRTGTGGNTIYF
. TRBJ2-7 TRBV29-1 . TGCAGCGCCGAAGACAGATATAACTACGAGCAGTACTTC CSAEDRYNYEQYF
. TRBJ1-2 TRBV15 . TGTGCCACCAGCAGAGATAAGACAGAAGGCGGCTACACCTTC CATSRDKTEGGYTF
. TRBJ1-2 TRBV28 . TGTGTTGCGTCGGGGAACCCTAACTATGGCTACACCTTC CVASGNPNYGYTF
. TRBJ1-1 TRBV7-2 . TGTGCCAGCAGCACAAGACACTTCGGCACTGAAGCTTTCTTT CASSTRHFGTEAFF
TRBD2 TRBJ2-1 TRBV10-1 . TGCGCCAGCAGTCTCGGGGGGTTTGAGCAGTTCTTC CASSLGGFEQFF
. TRBJ1-4 TRBV11-2 . TGTGCCAGCAGCTTAGATACGGGGGAAAAACTGTTTTTT CASSLDTGEKLFF
TRBD2 TRBJ2-1 TRBV6-5 . TGTGCCAGCAGTTACGCGGGAGTTCGGTCGAACGAGCAGTTCTTC CASSYAGVRSNEQFF
TRBD2 TRBJ2-5 TRBV19 . TGTGCCAGCAGCGGGGCAGCGGAGACCCAGTACTTC CASSGAAETQYF
TRBD1 TRBJ2-1 TRBV28 . TGTGCCAGCAGCGCCAGGGGGCAGGATGAGCAGTTCTTC CASSARGQDEQFF
TRBD2 TRBJ2-1 TRBV10-2 . TGCGCCAGCAGTGAGCCCCGGACTAGCGGGAGTTTGAGCAATGAGCAGTTCTTC CASSEPRTSGSLSNEQFF
. TRBJ2-2 TRBV30 . TGTGCCTGGAACCTCGGACAGATAACCGGGGAGCTGTTTTTT CAWNLGQITGELFF
TRBD2 TRBJ2-1 TRBV10-3 . TGTGCCATCAGCCCTTCTAGCGGCTCCTACAATGAGCAGTTCTTC CAISPSSGSYNEQFF
. TRBJ2-3 TRBV7-3 . TGTGCCAGCAGCTCCGACCCGGGGGATACGCAGTATTTT CASSSDPGDTQYF
. TRBJ1-1 TRBV19 . TGTGCCAGTACCCCCCCTGTAGTGAACACTGAAGCTTTCTTT CASTPPVVNTEAFF
. TRBJ2-3 TRBV5-1 . TGCGCCAGCAGCGCACTAGCTAGCACAGATACGCAGTATTTT CASSALASTDTQYF
TRBD1 TRBJ1-6 TRBV27 . TGTGCCAGCAGTTATGAGACAGGGGGTGGTAATTCACCCCTCCACTTT CASSYETGGGNSPLHF
TRBD1 TRBJ2-2 TRBV27 . TGTGCCAGCACCCCACAGGGGTGGATGGGGGAGCTGTTTTTT CASTPQGWMGELFF
TRBD2 TRBJ2-7 TRBV19 . TGTGCCAGTAGTTATAGCGCGGGAGAGTACGAGCAGTACTTC CASSYSAGEYEQYF
TRBD1 TRBJ2-7 TRBV9 few TGTGCCAGCAGTTCTACAGGGGGCGAGCGGATCTCCTACGAGCAGTACTTC CASSSTGGERISYEQYF
. TRBJ2-2 TRBV7-7 . TGTGCCAGCAGCCCGGGGAGTAGCGAGATTGTCACCGGGGAGCTGTTTTTT CASSPGSSEIVTGELFF
TRBD2 TRBJ2-3 TRBV27 . TGTGCCAGCAGGCGCAGGGGGACTAGCGGGAGGGTGGCAGATACGCAGTATTTT CASRRRGTSGRVADTQYF
TRBD1 TRBJ2-7 TRBV9 . TGTGCCAGCAGCCCGAGGACAGGGATGGAATGGGAGCAGTACTTC CASSPRTGMEWEQYF
TRBD2 TRBJ2-1 TRBV15 . TGTGCCACCAGCAGTCCCGCGGGGGGCCAGTTCTTC CATSSPAGGQFF
TRBD1 TRBJ1-5 TRBV5-1 few TGCGCCAGCAGCTCGGGACAGGTCGGGCAGCCCCAGCATTTT CASSSGQVGQPQHF
TRBD1 TRBJ1-3 TRBV5-1 . TGCGCCAGCAGCTTCGCAGGGGGCGTCGACACCATATATTTT CASSFAGGVDTIYF
TRBD2 TRBJ2-5 TRBV6-8 . TGTGCCAGCAGTCAAGGACTAGCGGCCCAAGAGACCCAGTACTTC CASSQGLAAQETQYF
. TRBJ1-5 TRBV2 . TGTGCCAGCAGTGACAGGGTGGACGGTCAGCCCCAGCATTTT CASSDRVDGQPQHF
TRBD1 TRBJ2-7 TRBV10-2 . TGCGCCAGCAGAACCGGGACAGGGGCTTCCTACGAGCAGTACTTC CASRTGTGASYEQYF
TRBD1 TRBJ1-5 TRBV15 . TGTGCCACCAGCAGACCGGGACAGGGTTCCCAGCCCCAGCATTTT CATSRPGQGSQPQHF
. TRBJ1-1 TRBV10-2 . TGCGCCAGCAGCCGAGTGTTATACACTGAAGCTTTCTTT CASSRVLYTEAFF
TRBD2 TRBJ2-2 TRBV5-6 . TGTGCCAGCAGCTTGGGGAAGCGGGGGGTCGGGACCGGGGAGCTGTTTTTT CASSLGKRGVGTGELFF
. TRBJ1-4 TRBV5-4 few TGTGCCAGCAGCCCCGATGGACAGAGCACTAATGAAAAACTGTTTTTT CASSPDGQSTNEKLFF
. TRBJ2-7 TRBV25-1 . TGTGCCAGCAGTGACGGGATCTACGAGCAGTACTTC CASSDGIYEQYF